These T cell receptor beta chains were read from a single sample in a study of response to subunit inactivated influenza vaccine. Each CDR3 protein is one row after TCRdb ran MiXCR on the RT-PCR reads. The sample records about 240,000 distinct CDR3 sequences, 9% to 15% being singletons. This specimen consisted of non-naive T cells sorted from PBMCs, obtained 14 to 15 days before vaccination. The receptors derive from a man aged 45-65 years who received an inactivated influenza vaccine. The CDR3 runs from the conserved cysteine through the conserved F or W. A D gene is named only where the DNA matches it firmly. Clone size appears in some rows only: once, few, many, or a class for an expanded clone.

clone_size	j_call	v_call	d_call	cdr3_aa	cdr3_nt
few	TRBJ1-1	TRBV6-1	-	CASSPGRGTTEAFF	TGTGCCAGCAGTCCGGGGAGGGGTACAACTGAAGCTTTCTTT
many	TRBJ1-1	TRBV20-1	TRBD1	CSWTGEGRDTEAFF	TGCAGTTGGACAGGGGAAGGAAGGGACACTGAAGCTTTCTTT
many	TRBJ2-2	TRBV5-1	-	CASSLGPGGTGELFF	TGCGCCAGCAGCTTGGGGCCGGGCGGCACCGGGGAGCTGTTTTTT
many	TRBJ2-3	TRBV20-1	-	CSASPAMSEDTQYF	TGCAGTGCTAGTCCAGCGATGTCGGAAGATACGCAGTATTTT
few	TRBJ2-3	TRBV20-1	TRBD1	CSAGGTGATDTQYF	TGCAGTGCGGGAGGGACAGGGGCCACAGATACGCAGTATTTT
few	TRBJ1-3	TRBV11-2	-	CASSRTAGSGNTIYF	TGTGCCAGCAGCCGGACGGCCGGCTCTGGAAACACCATATATTTT
many	TRBJ2-4	TRBV6-5	-	CATGTAGDIQYF	TGTGCCACCGGGACGGCAGGGGACATTCAGTACTTC
-	TRBJ2-7	TRBV29-1	-	CSVESPQGPYEQYF	TGCAGCGTTGAATCCCCGCAGGGACCATACGAGCAGTACTTC
many	TRBJ2-1	TRBV27	-	CASSPWGGYEQFF	TGTGCCAGCAGTCCTTGGGGCGGGTATGAGCAGTTCTTC
-	TRBJ2-1	TRBV18	-	CASSPTGEQFF	TGTGCCAGCTCACCGACGGGCGAGCAGTTCTTC
many	TRBJ2-1	TRBV5-1	TRBD2	CASSLSTSGGGQEQFF	TGCGCCAGCAGCTTGTCCACTAGCGGGGGTGGTCAAGAGCAGTTCTTC
few	TRBJ2-5	TRBV6-2/TRBV6-3	-	CASRPGGALETQYF	TGTGCCAGCAGGCCCGGCGGGGCGCTTGAGACCCAGTACTTC
-	TRBJ1-1	TRBV5-8	-	CASSWGGAPTAFF	TGTGCCAGCAGCTGGGGGGGGGCACCCACCGCTTTCTTT
many	TRBJ2-1	TRBV7-9	-	CASSPGYNEQFF	TGTGCCAGCAGCCCTGGGTACAATGAGCAGTTCTTC
many	TRBJ2-5	TRBV28	-	CASSLGSPRGTQYF	TGTGCCAGCAGTTTAGGCAGCCCGCGGGGGACCCAGTACTTC
-	TRBJ1-1	TRBV4-2	-	CASSQGRGGGTEAFF	TGTGCCAGCAGCCAAGGGCGGGGCGGTGGCACTGAAGCTTTCTTT
many	TRBJ2-7	TRBV10-3	-	CAIRKTSGTQEYEQYF	TGTGCCATAAGAAAGACATCCGGGACCCAAGAGTACGAGCAGTACTTC
-	TRBJ2-5	TRBV20-1	-	CSARASGETQYF	TGCAGTGCTAGAGCCAGCGGGGAGACCCAGTACTTC
-	TRBJ2-7	TRBV23-1	TRBD2	CASSQSGTSGSYEQYF	TGCGCCAGCAGTCAATCCGGGACTAGCGGGAGTTACGAGCAGTACTTC
-	TRBJ1-2	TRBV4-2	TRBD1	CASSQAWGQGPNYGYTF	TGTGCCAGCAGCCAAGCCTGGGGACAGGGCCCTAACTATGGCTACACCTTC